The sequence of this T cell receptor beta chain was determined in a study of shared clonotypes between healthy human individuals. This clone was observed once. Repertoires were generated with immunoSEQ multiplex PCR, while TCRdb's copy carries only in-frame clones and drops some. Of roughly 2.5 million clones listed, 85% to 95% are singletons. This CDR3 is built from 16 residues. From germline, CDR1 is SGHDT and CDR2 YYEEEE. Trimming cost V 2 bases and J 0 bases, with 12 bases left between them. Splitting of CD4+ cells produced CD45RA+ naive and CD45RA-negative memory subsets. The sequenced sample consisted of naive CD4+ T cells sorted from blood. Regarding subset: CD45RA+ positively selected. The source is a man aged 18 to 29 in good health. J is TRBJ1-3 and V is TRBV5-6; TRBD1 might be the D (6 bases). As DNA, the CDR3 is TGTGCCAGCAGCTTTAGGCAGGGGATCTCTGGAAACACCATATATTTT. This translates into CASSFRQGISGNTIYF.